These T cell receptor beta chains were read from a single sample in a study of shared clonotypes between healthy human individuals. Here immunoSEQ multiplex PCR was the method, and the copy in TCRdb shows in-frame clones only, minus some. This sample has some 980,000 clones, with around three quarters found just once. Sequenced material: memory CD4+ T cells sorted from blood. Receptors were obtained from a man aged 18 to 30 in good health. Both conserved end residues are trimmed from each CDR3. Fields, in order: V gene, J gene, CDR3 protein.

TRBV29-1	TRBJ1-2	SAISGTGGGGYT
TRBV11-2	TRBJ1-1	ASSLEFGKNTEAF
TRBV6-5	TRBJ1-5	ASSPAQGFNQPQH
TRBV7-2	TRBJ2-5	ASSLERGETQY
TRBV9	TRBJ1-5	ASSPTGTANQPQH
TRBV7-3	TRBJ1-1	ASSSQGNTEAF
TRBV2	TRBJ1-4	ASTRAFGEKLF
TRBV7-2	TRBJ1-3	ASSLDTRTGPGNTIY
TRBV30	TRBJ1-2	ACTSGQTNYGYT
TRBV2	TRBJ1-2	ASSGQTNYGYT
TRBV4-1	TRBJ1-4	ASSQVGGSEKLF
TRBV2	TRBJ1-4	ASSEWSSEKLF
TRBV2	TRBJ1-1	ATLRDRGTEAF
TRBV18	TRBJ1-1	ASSPYWTGAGVGTEAF
TRBV4-1	TRBJ1-2	ASSKSSAEGYGYT
TRBV6-6	TRBJ2-1	ASSYSEGGEQF
TRBV5-1	TRBJ1-1	ASSQGAATEAF
TRBV7-9	TRBJ1-5	ASSLGSAQPQH
TRBV18	TRBJ1-1	ASSIQKFELTTEAF
TRBV18	TRBJ1-1	ASSPKARNTEAF